Listed below are T cell receptor beta chains from one sample, sequenced in a study of OX40 agonist ivuxolimab in advanced cancers. Sequencing was performed with immunoSEQ multiplex PCR; in TCRdb, only in-frame clones are kept and a portion is missing. The sample lists tens of thousands of clones; around four fifths were seen once. This specimen was CD4+ or CD8+ T cells sorted from blood, taken in a trial of the OX40 agonist ivuxolimab. These receptors were obtained from an adult with an advanced solid tumor such as melanoma, head and neck, liver or kidney cancer. Both conserved end residues are part of each CDR3. The D gene is left open where the match is weak. Only some rows state a clone size, as once, few, many or a class for expanded clones.

TRBD2	-	TRBV4-2	TRBJ2-7	CASSQGALSLAGGPNEQYF	TGTGCCAGCAGCCAAGGGGCCCTTTCTCTAGCGGGAGGCCCCAACGAGCAGTACTTC
TRBD2	-	TRBV7-2	TRBJ2-3	CASSLAGEVDTQYF	TGTGCCAGCAGCCTAGCGGGAGAGGTAGATACGCAGTATTTT
-	-	TRBV5-1	TRBJ1-2	CASNPAGDNYGYTF	TGCGCCAGCAATCCCGCGGGGGACAACTATGGCTACACCTTC
TRBD1	-	TRBV4-3	TRBJ1-4	CASSQDRDSRNEKLFF	TGCGCCAGCAGCCAAGATCGGGACAGCCGAAATGAAAAACTGTTTTTT
TRBD2	few	TRBV9	TRBJ2-3	CASGTLAGADTQYF	TGTGCCAGCGGGACCCTAGCGGGAGCAGATACGCAGTATTTT
TRBD1	-	TRBV7-2	TRBJ2-2	CASSLGQGYTGELFF	TGTGCCAGCAGCTTAGGACAGGGCTACACCGGGGAGCTGTTTTTT
-	-	TRBV21-1	TRBJ2-3	CASSKDHQRAPSTDTQYF	TGTGCCAGCAGCAAAGACCACCAGCGGGCCCCTAGCACAGATACGCAGTATTTT
TRBD2	medium-sized	TRBV5-1	TRBJ2-3	CASSLAAAGGADTQYF	TGCGCCAGCAGCTTGGCCGCAGCGGGAGGGGCAGATACGCAGTATTTT
TRBD2	-	TRBV19	TRBJ2-7	CASSRSRLAGGEQYF	TGTGCCAGTAGTCGATCCCGGCTAGCGGGAGGCGAGCAGTACTTC
TRBD2	-	TRBV27	TRBJ2-2	CASSRTSGSGELFF	TGTGCCAGCAGCAGGACTAGCGGGAGCGGGGAGCTGTTTTTT
TRBD2	-	TRBV30	TRBJ2-5	CAWSVRAGEGETQYF	TGTGCCTGGAGTGTAAGGGCGGGAGAGGGCGAGACCCAGTACTTC
-	-	TRBV9	TRBJ2-1	CASSAYSGALNEQFF	TGTGCCAGCAGCGCTTACTCCGGGGCACTTAATGAGCAGTTCTTC
-	-	TRBV6-1	TRBJ1-1	CASSEEGVEGTEAFF	TGTGCCAGCAGTGAAGAAGGGGTCGAGGGCACTGAAGCTTTCTTT
-	-	TRBV5-1	TRBJ2-2	CASRDGAGELFF	TGCGCCAGCAGGGACGGCGCCGGGGAGCTGTTTTTT
-	-	TRBV6-1	TRBJ2-3	CASSDFFGGLGPDTQYF	TGTGCCAGCAGTGATTTCTTTGGCGGCCTCGGCCCAGATACGCAGTATTTT
TRBD1	-	TRBV4-3	TRBJ2-5	CASSQDTGTGTTQYF	TGCGCCAGCAGCCAAGATACCGGGACAGGCACGACCCAGTACTTC
TRBD2	-	TRBV2	TRBJ2-1	CASSRSFLAGRDEQFF	TGTGCCAGCAGTAGGAGCTTTTTAGCGGGGAGGGATGAGCAGTTCTTC
-	-	TRBV9	TRBJ2-1	CASSVEMGPYNEQFF	TGTGCCAGCAGCGTAGAGATGGGGCCCTACAATGAGCAGTTCTTC
-	-	TRBV2	TRBJ1-3	CASSAAGTSGGTIYF	TGTGCCAGCAGTGCTGCAGGGACCTCTGGGGGCACCATATATTTT
-	-	TRBV5-1	TRBJ1-3	CASSLVGYGNTIYF	TGCGCCAGCAGCTTGGTGGGATACGGAAACACCATATATTTT
-	-	TRBV7-2	TRBJ1-6	CASSLQENNSPLHF	TGTGCCAGCAGCCTACAAGAAAATAATTCACCCCTCCACTTT
-	-	TRBV7-9	TRBJ2-1	CASSLSREYYNEQFF	TGTGCCAGCAGCTTATCGCGGGAATACTACAATGAGCAGTTCTTC
-	few	TRBV5-1	TRBJ2-1	CASSLADPEDEQFF	TGCGCCAGCAGCCTGGCGGATCCGGAAGATGAGCAGTTCTTC
-	-	TRBV9	TRBJ2-3	CASSVTFGQLVTQYF	TGTGCCAGCAGCGTCACCTTTGGACAGTTGGTTACGCAGTATTTT
-	-	TRBV5-1	TRBJ2-1	CASSLGWTEQFF	TGCGCCAGCAGCCTGGGTTGGACTGAGCAGTTCTTC
-	-	TRBV6-5	TRBJ2-5	CASSYSGRAETQYF	TGTGCCAGCAGTTACTCAGGCAGGGCTGAGACCCAGTACTTC
TRBD1	-	TRBV10-3	TRBJ2-5	CAISPGTGKETQYF	TGTGCCATCAGCCCCGGGACAGGGAAAGAGACCCAGTACTTC
TRBD2	once	TRBV5-1	TRBJ2-7	CASSSSSGEGEQYF	TGCGCCAGCAGCTCCTCTAGCGGAGAGGGCGAGCAGTACTTC
-	-	TRBV7-9	TRBJ2-3	CASSLGSMGVDTQYF	TGTGCCAGCAGCTTAGGGTCCATGGGGGTAGATACGCAGTATTTT
-	once	TRBV29-1	TRBJ2-7	CSVGPSGRVYEQYF	TGCAGCGTTGGCCCCTCTGGAAGGGTCTACGAGCAGTACTTC
-	-	TRBV7-2	TRBJ2-7	CASSLRGDGALTSYEQYF	TGTGCCAGCAGCTTAAGGGGGGATGGGGCCTTAACCTCCTACGAGCAGTACTTC
-	-	TRBV27	TRBJ2-2	CASRDRNTGELFF	TGTGCCAGCAGGGACAGAAACACCGGGGAGCTGTTTTTT
-	-	TRBV19	TRBJ1-2	CASSVSGPYGYTF	TGTGCCAGTAGCGTCAGCGGCCCCTATGGCTACACCTTC
TRBD2	-	TRBV28	TRBJ2-7	CASSPRTSRGREQYF	TGTGCCAGCAGTCCTCGGACTAGCCGGGGTCGCGAGCAGTACTTC
-	-	TRBV4-1	TRBJ2-1	CASSLTSFYNEQFF	TGCGCCAGCAGCCTTACTAGCTTTTACAATGAGCAGTTCTTC
-	-	TRBV28	TRBJ1-5	CASSFSPGQPQHF	TGTGCCAGCAGTTTTTCCCCAGGTCAGCCCCAGCATTTT
-	-	TRBV6-5	TRBJ2-6	CASSYGFRGANVLTF	TGTGCCAGCAGTTACGGGTTTAGGGGGGCCAACGTCCTGACTTTC
-	-	TRBV5-1	TRBJ2-1	CASSLSYNEQFF	TGCGCCAGCAGCTTGAGTTACAATGAGCAGTTCTTC
TRBD1	-	TRBV19	TRBJ2-7	CASTPDRGSYEQYF	TGTGCCAGTACCCCGGACAGGGGATCCTACGAGCAGTACTTC
-	few	TRBV4-3	TRBJ2-5	CASSQEGGIGTQYF	TGCGCCAGCAGCCAAGAAGGGGGAATCGGGACCCAGTACTTC
-	once	TRBV6-5	TRBJ1-6	CASSGPNSPLHF	TGTGCCAGCAGTGGTCCAAATTCACCCCTCCACTTT
-	once	TRBV6-6	TRBJ2-6	CASSYTDSGANVLTF	TGTGCCAGCAGTTACACGGATTCTGGGGCCAACGTCCTGACTTTC
-	-	TRBV7-9	TRBJ2-1	CASSTGQGGLNEQFF	TGTGCCAGCTCAACGGGGCAGGGGGGGCTCAATGAGCAGTTCTTC
TRBD2	-	TRBV18	TRBJ2-1	CASSPGGLAGKQFF	TGTGCCAGCTCACCCGGGGGACTAGCGGGAAAGCAGTTCTTC
-	few	TRBV5-1	TRBJ1-1	CASRQELSNTEAFF	TGCGCCAGCAGACAGGAGCTGTCGAACACTGAAGCTTTCTTT
-	-	TRBV10-3	TRBJ1-5	CAVKQQSAQHF	TGTGCTGTCAAACAGCAATCAGCCCAGCATTTT
-	once	TRBV28	TRBJ2-2	CASSSRRGTGELFF	TGTGCCAGCAGTTCCCGCCGGGGCACCGGGGAGCTGTTTTTT
-	-	TRBV5-4	TRBJ2-1	CASSSVDNYNEQFF	TGTGCCAGCAGCTCGGTGGACAACTACAATGAGCAGTTCTTC
TRBD2	once	TRBV2	TRBJ2-1	CASSGLAGGPGEQFF	TGTGCCAGCAGTGGGCTAGCGGGAGGGCCAGGTGAGCAGTTCTTC
TRBD1	-	TRBV9	TRBJ2-2	CASSVGTGAGELFF	TGTGCCAGCAGCGTCGGGACAGGAGCCGGGGAGCTGTTTTTT
TRBD1	once	TRBV19	TRBJ1-1	CATKTGINTEAFF	TGTGCAACGAAGACAGGGATAAACACTGAAGCTTTCTTT
TRBD1	-	TRBV5-6	TRBJ1-6	CASSLVGDRGSPLHF	TGTGCCAGCAGCTTGGTCGGGGACAGGGGTTCACCCCTCCACTTT